This T cell receptor beta chain stems from a study of T cell responses to AZD1222 COVID-19 vaccine. Clones were sequenced by immunoSEQ multiplex PCR, and TCRdb holds only the in-frame ones, with some missing. Of more than 100,000 clones in the sample, over 90% were seen once. Trimming shortened V by 0 bases and J by 0 bases, and 8 bases separated the two germline ends. CDR1 is GTSNPN and CDR2 is SVGIG in the germline V gene (reference sequence). The CDR3 is made up of 14 amino acids. For this clone: Its target is not known.

General study findings and limits: Repertoires were obtained solely post-peak T cell response.

V usage is TRBV30 and J usage is TRBJ1-1; the D gene is possibly TRBD1 (5 bases). The TCR was taken from an adult in good health. Sequencing used peripheral blood, obtained on day 0 of AZD1222 vaccination. The CDR3 loop reads CAWSVTRVNTEAFF. The CDR3 bases are TGTGCCTGGAGTGTCACCAGGGTGAACACTGAAGCTTTCTTT.